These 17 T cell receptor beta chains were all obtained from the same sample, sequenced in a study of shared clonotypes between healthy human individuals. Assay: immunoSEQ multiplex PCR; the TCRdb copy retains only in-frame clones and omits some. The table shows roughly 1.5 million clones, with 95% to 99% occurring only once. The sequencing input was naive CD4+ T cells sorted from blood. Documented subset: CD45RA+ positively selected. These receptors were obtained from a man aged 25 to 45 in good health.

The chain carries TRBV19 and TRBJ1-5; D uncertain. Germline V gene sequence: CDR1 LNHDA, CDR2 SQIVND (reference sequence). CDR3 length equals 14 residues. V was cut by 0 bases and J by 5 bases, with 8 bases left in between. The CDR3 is CASSIEGRDQPQHF. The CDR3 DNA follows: TGTGCCAGTAGTATAGAGGGCCGCGATCAGCCCCAGCATTTT.

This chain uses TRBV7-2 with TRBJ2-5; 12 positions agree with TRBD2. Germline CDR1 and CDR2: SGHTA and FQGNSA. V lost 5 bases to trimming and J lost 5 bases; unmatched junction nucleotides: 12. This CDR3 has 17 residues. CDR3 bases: TGTGCCAGCAGCCTAAATCGTCTAGCGGGAGGGCGGGAGACCCAGTACTTC. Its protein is CASSLNRLAGGRETQYF.

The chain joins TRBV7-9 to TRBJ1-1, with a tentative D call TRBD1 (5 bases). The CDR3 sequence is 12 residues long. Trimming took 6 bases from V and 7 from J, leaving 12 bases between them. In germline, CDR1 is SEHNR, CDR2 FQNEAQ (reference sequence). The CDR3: CASSPGTSEAFF. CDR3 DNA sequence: TGTGCCAGCAGTCCCGGGACTAGTGAAGCTTTCTTT.

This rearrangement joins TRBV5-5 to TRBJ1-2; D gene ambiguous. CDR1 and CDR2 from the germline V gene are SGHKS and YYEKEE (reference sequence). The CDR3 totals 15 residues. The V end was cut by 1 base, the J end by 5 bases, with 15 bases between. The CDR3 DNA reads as TGTGCCAGCAGCTTGTGGCTGGGGATAGCATATGGCTACACCTTC. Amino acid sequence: CASSLWLGIAYGYTF.

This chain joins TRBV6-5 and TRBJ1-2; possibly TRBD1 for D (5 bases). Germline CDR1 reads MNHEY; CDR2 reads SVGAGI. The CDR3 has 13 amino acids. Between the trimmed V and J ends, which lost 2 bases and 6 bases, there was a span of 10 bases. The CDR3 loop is CASSYTGVHGYTF. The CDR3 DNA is TGTGCCAGCAGTTACACGGGGGTCCATGGCTACACCTTC.

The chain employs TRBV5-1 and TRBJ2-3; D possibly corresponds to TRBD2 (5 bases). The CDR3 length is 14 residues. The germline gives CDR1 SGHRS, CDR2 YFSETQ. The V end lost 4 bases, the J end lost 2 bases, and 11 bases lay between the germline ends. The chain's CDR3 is CASSDTGFTDTQYF. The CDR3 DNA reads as TGCGCCAGCAGCGATACGGGATTCACAGATACGCAGTATTTT. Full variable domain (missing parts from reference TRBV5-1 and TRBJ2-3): KAGVTQTPRYLIKTRGQQVTLSCSPISGHRSVSWYQQTPGQGLQFLFEYFSETQRNKGNFPGRFSGRQFSNSRSEMNVSTLELGDSALYLCASSDTGFTDTQYFGPGTRLTVL.

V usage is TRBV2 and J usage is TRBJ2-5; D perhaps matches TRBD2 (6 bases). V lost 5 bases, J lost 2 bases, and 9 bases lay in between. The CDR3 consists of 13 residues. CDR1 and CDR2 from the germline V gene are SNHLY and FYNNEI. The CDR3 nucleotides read TGTGCCAGCAGTTGGGGGGTGCAAGAGACCCAGTACTTC. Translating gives CASSWGVQETQYF.

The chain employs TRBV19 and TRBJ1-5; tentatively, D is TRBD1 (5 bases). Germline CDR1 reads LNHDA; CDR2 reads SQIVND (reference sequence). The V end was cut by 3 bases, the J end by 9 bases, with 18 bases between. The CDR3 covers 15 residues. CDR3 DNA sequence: TGTGCCAGTAGTATGCGAGACGTCGGTGGGGGGCCCCAGCATTTT. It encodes CASSMRDVGGGPQHF.

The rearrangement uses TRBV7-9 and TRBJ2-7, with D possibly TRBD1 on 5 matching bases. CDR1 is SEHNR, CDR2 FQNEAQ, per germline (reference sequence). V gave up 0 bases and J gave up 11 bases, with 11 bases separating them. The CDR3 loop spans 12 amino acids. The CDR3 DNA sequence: TGTGCCAGCAGCTTAGCGCAGGGTAGTGAGTACTTC. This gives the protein CASSLAQGSEYF.

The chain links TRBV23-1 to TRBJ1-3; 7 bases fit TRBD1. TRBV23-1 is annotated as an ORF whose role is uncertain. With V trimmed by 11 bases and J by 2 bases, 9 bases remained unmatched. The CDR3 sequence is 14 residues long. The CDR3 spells CAARLGTAGNTIYF. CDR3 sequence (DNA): TGCGCCGCCCGGCTGGGGACAGCTGGAAACACCATATATTTT.

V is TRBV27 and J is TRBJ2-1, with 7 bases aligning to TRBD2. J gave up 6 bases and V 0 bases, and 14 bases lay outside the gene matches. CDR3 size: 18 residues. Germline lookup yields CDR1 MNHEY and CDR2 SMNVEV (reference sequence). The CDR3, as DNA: TGTGCCAGCAGTTTATCGAGGCTAGCGGTAGATTTCTTCAATGAGCAGTTCTTC. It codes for CASSLSRLAVDFFNEQFF.

The CDR3 reads CAWSVPAGPETQHF. For the CDR3, the DNA is TGTGCCTGGAGTGTACCGGCAGGACCGGAGACCCAGCATTTT. This chain joins TRBV30 and TRBJ1-5, with unresolved D. The CDR3 runs 14 residues. Between the trimmed V and J ends, which lost 0 bases and 11 bases, there was a span of 17 bases. Looked up from germline, CDR1 is GTSNPN and CDR2 is SVGIG (reference sequence).

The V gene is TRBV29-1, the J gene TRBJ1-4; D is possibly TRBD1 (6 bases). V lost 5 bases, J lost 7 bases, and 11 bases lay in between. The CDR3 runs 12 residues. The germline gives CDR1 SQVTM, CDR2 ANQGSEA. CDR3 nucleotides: TGCAGCGTTTGGAAAGGGGGTGAAAAACTGTTTTTT. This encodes CSVWKGGEKLFF.

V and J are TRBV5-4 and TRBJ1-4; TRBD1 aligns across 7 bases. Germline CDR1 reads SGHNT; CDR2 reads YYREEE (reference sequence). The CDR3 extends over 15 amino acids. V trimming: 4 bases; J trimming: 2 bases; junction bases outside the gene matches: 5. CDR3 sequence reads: CASSADRETNEKLFF. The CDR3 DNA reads TGTGCCAGCAGCGCTGACAGGGAGACTAATGAAAAACTGTTTTTT.

For the CDR3, the DNA is TGTGCCAGCAGCGAGAACCCCGGGACATGGGTTGGTGGCTACACCTTC. This sequence encodes CASSENPGTWVGGYTF. V gene TRBV25-1 combines with J gene TRBJ1-2; TRBD1 is a possible D gene (6 bases). Trimming shortened V by 6 bases and J by 7 bases, and 24 bases separated the two germline ends. The CDR3 length is 16 residues. Germline V gene sequence: CDR1 MGHDK, CDR2 SYGVNS.

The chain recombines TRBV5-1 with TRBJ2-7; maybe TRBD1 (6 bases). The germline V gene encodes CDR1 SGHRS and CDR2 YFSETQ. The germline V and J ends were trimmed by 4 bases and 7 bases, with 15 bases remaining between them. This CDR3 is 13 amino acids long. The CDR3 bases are TGCGCCAGCAGCCCCTTGACAGGTCAGGAGCAGTACTTC. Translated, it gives CASSPLTGQEQYF.

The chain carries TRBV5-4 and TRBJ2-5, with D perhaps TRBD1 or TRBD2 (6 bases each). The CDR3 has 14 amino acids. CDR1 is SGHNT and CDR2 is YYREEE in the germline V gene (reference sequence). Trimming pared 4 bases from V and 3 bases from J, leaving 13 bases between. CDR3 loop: CASSGGPGKETQYF. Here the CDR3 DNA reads TGTGCCAGCAGCGGGGGGCCAGGGAAAGAGACCCAGTACTTC.